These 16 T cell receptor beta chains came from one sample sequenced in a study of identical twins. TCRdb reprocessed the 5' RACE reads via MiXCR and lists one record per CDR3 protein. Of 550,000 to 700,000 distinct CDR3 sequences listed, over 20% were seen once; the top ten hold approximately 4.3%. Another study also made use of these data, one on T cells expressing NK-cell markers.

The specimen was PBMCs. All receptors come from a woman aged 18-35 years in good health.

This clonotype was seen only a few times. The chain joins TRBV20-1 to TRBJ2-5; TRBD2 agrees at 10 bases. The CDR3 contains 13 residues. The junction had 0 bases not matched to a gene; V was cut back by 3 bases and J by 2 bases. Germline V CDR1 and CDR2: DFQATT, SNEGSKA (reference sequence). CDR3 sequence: CSASSGRQETQYF. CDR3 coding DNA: TGCAGTGCTAGTAGCGGGAGGCAAGAGACCCAGTACTTC.

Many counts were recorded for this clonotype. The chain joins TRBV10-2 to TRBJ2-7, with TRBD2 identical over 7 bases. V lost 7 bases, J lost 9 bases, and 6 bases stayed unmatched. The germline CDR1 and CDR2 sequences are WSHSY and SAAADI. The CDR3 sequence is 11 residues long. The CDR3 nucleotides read TGCGCCAGCAACGGGGGGATCGGGCAGTACTTC. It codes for CASNGGIGQYF.

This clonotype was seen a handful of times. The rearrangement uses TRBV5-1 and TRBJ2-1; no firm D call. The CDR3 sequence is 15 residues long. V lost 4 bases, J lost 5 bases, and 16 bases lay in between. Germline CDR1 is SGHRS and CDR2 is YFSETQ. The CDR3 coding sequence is TGCGCCAGCAGCCCTACCAGCGCCGCTCACAATGAGCAGTTCTTC. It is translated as CASSPTSAAHNEQFF.

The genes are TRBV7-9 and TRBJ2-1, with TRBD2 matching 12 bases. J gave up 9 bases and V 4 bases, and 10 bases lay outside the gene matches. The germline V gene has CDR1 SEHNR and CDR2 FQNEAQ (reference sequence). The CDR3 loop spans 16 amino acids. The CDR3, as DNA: TGTGCCAGCAGCTCGCTGACTAGCGGGAGAGTAGGTGAGCAGTTCTTC. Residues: CASSSLTSGRVGEQFF.

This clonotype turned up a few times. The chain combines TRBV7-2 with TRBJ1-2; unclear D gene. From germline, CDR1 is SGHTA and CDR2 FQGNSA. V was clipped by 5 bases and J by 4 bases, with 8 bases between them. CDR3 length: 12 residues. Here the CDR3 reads CASSPTSYGYTF. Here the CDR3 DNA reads TGTGCCAGCAGCCCGACGAGCTATGGCTACACCTTC. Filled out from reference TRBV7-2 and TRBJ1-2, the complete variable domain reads GAGVSQSPSNKVTEKGKDVELRCDPISGHTALYWYRQSLGQGLEFLIYFQGNSAPDKSGLPSDRFSAERTGGSVSTLTIQRTQQEDSAVYLCASSPTSYGYTFGSGTRLTVV.

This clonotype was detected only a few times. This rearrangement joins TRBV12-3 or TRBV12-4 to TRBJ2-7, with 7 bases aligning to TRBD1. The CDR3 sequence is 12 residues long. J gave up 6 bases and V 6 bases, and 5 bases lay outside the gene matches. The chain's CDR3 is CASRATGLEQYF. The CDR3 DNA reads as TGTGCCAGCAGGGCGACAGGGCTCGAGCAGTACTTC.

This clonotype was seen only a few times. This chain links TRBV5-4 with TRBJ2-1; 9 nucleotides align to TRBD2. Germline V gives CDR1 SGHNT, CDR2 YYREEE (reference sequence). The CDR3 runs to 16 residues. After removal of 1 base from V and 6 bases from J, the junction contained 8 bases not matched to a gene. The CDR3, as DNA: TGTGCCAGCAGCTTGTCAGGTGGGCGGGGGGGCAATGAGCAGTTCTTC. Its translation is CASSLSGGRGGNEQFF.

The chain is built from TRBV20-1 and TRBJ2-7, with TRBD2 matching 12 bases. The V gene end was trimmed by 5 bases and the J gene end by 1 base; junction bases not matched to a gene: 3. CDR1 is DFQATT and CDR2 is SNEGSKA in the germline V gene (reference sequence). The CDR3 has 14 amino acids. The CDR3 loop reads CSAEGTSGSYEQYF. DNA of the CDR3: TGCAGTGCTGAAGGGACTAGCGGGTCCTACGAGCAGTACTTC.

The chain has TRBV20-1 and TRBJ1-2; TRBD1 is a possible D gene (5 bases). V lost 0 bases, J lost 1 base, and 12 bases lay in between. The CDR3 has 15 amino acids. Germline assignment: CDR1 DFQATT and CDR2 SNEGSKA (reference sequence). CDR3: CSAREPGRFNYGYTF. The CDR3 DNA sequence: TGCAGTGCTAGAGAGCCAGGGCGGTTTAACTATGGCTACACCTTC.

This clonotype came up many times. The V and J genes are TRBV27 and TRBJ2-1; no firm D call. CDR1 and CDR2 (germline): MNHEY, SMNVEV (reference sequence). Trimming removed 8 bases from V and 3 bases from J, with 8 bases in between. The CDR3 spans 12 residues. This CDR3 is CASCTDYNEQFF. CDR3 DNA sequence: TGTGCCAGCTGTACAGACTACAATGAGCAGTTCTTC.

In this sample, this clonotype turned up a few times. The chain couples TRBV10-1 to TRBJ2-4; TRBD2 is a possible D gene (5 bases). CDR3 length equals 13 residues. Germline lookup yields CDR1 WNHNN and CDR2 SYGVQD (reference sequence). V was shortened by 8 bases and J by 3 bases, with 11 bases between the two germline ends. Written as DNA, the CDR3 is TGCGCCAGCCCTGGACGGGGCAAAAACATTCAGTACTTC. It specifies CASPGRGKNIQYF.

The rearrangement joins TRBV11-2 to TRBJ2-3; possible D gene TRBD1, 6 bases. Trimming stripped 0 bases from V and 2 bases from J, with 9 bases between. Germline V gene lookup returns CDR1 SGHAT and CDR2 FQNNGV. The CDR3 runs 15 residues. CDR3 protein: CASSLEGTTTDTQYF. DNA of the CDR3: TGTGCCAGCAGCTTAGAGGGGACAACCACAGATACGCAGTATTTT.

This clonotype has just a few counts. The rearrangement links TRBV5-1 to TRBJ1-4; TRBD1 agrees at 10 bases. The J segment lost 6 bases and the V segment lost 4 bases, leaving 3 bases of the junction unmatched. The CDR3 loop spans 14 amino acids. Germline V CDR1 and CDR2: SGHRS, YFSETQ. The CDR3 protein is CASSPGTGDEKLFF. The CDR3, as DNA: TGCGCCAGCAGCCCCGGGACAGGGGATGAAAAACTGTTTTTT. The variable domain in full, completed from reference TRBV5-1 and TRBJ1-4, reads KAGVTQTPRYLIKTRGQQVTLSCSPISGHRSVSWYQQTPGQGLQFLFEYFSETQRNKGNFPGRFSGRQFSNSRSEMNVSTLELGDSALYLCASSPGTGDEKLFFGSGTQLSVL.

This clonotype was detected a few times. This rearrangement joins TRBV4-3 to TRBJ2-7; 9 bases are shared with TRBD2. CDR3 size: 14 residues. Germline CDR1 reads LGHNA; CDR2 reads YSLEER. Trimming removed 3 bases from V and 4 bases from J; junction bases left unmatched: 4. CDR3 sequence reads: CASSQNSGSYEQYF. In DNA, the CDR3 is TGCGCCAGCAGCCAGAATAGCGGGAGTTACGAGCAGTACTTC.

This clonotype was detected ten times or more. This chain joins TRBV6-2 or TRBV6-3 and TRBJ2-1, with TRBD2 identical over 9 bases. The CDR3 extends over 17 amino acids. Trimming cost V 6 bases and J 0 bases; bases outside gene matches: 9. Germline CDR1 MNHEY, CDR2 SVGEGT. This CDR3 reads CASRAMSGRSSYNEQFF. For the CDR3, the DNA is TGTGCCAGCAGGGCCATGAGCGGGAGGAGCTCCTACAATGAGCAGTTCTTC.

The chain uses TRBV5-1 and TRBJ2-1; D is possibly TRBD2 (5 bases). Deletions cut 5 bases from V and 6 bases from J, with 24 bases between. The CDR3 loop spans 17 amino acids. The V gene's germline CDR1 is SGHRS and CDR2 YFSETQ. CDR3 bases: TGCGCCAGCAGAAAGTTTATCCAGCGAGCTAGCTTCAATGAGCAGTTCTTC. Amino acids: CASRKFIQRASFNEQFF. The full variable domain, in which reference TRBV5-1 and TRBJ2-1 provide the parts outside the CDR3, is KAGVTQTPRYLIKTRGQQVTLSCSPISGHRSVSWYQQTPGQGLQFLFEYFSETQRNKGNFPGRFSGRQFSNSRSEMNVSTLELGDSALYLCASRKFIQRASFNEQFFGPGTRLTVL.